The rows below give T cell receptor beta chains drawn from one sample of a study of blood T cell repertoires in COVID-19. The protocol was immunoSEQ multiplex PCR, while the TCRdb copy is restricted to in-frame clones and leaves out a portion. The top ten clones hold approximately 9.9% of a sample with around 300,000 clones, 80% to 90% of them seen once. Source material: peripheral blood. The source of these receptors is a woman aged 70-85 years with acute or convalescent COVID-19. CDR3s include the opening cysteine and the closing phenylalanine or tryptophan. Each record gives: CDR3 DNA, CDR3 protein, J gene, clone size, D gene, V gene. The D gene is left open where the match is weak. Not every row has a clone size; where given, it reads once, few, many or a size class.

TGTGCCAGTAGTAAAGAGGCGGGACCGGCAGCTGAGGCCCAGCATTTT | CASSKEAGPAAEAQHF | TRBJ1-5 | - | - | TRBV19
TGTGCCAGCAGCACGCGGGGCCCGAGCTCCTACAATGAGCAGTTCTTC | CASSTRGPSSYNEQFF | TRBJ2-1 | - | - | TRBV9
TGTGCCAGCAGTTACAAAATAGGGGGCGCAGATACGCAGTATTTT | CASSYKIGGADTQYF | TRBJ2-3 | - | TRBD1 | TRBV27
TGTGCCAGCAGCTTGGTTGGGACTAGCGGGGGGGCCGGGTATACGCAGTATTTT | CASSLVGTSGGAGYTQYF | TRBJ2-3 | - | TRBD2 | TRBV5-5
TGTGCCAGCAGTGTGCAGGGGTCCGGGGAGCTGTTTTTT | CASSVQGSGELFF | TRBJ2-2 | - | - | TRBV2
TGCGCCAGCAGCTTGGCGGGACAGGCCTACGAGCAGTACTTC | CASSLAGQAYEQYF | TRBJ2-7 | - | TRBD1 | TRBV5-1
TGTGCCAGCAGCCTGCAGTCCTATAATTCACCCCTCCACTTT | CASSLQSYNSPLHF | TRBJ1-6 | - | - | TRBV9
TGTGCCAGCAGCTCCAGACAGCCTAATTCACCCCTCCACTTT | CASSSRQPNSPLHF | TRBJ1-6 | - | - | TRBV5-4
TGCGCCAGTAATACCGGGGGGTTCACCGGGGAGCTGTTTTTT | CASNTGGFTGELFF | TRBJ2-2 | - | TRBD2 | TRBV5-1
TGTGCCAGCAGTTTAGAGGAGACCCAGTACTTC | CASSLEETQYF | TRBJ2-5 | - | - | TRBV28
TGTGCCAGCAGCTTAGGGACTAGCGGGTCCCAAGAGACCCAGTACTTC | CASSLGTSGSQETQYF | TRBJ2-5 | - | TRBD2 | TRBV5-5
TGCGCCAGCAGCCAAGATCTGGCGGGTGCCTACGAGCAGTACTTC | CASSQDLAGAYEQYF | TRBJ2-7 | - | - | TRBV4-1
TGTGCCAGCAGCCCCGGGGACAGCCTCCAAGAGACCCAGTACTTC | CASSPGDSLQETQYF | TRBJ2-5 | - | TRBD1 | TRBV11-2
TGCGCCAGCAGCCGATCCGAAGGACAGGGGGGAATCGGGGGCTACACCTTC | CASSRSEGQGGIGGYTF | TRBJ1-2 | - | TRBD1 | TRBV4-1
TGTGCCAGCAGTTACCACAGGGGTTACGAGCAGTACTTC | CASSYHRGYEQYF | TRBJ2-7 | - | TRBD1 | TRBV6-5
TGCGCCAGCAGTCCTAGGGAGGGGCTGGGGACTGAAGCTTTCTTT | CASSPREGLGTEAFF | TRBJ1-1 | - | - | TRBV5-1
TGTGCCATCAGTGAAGGAGACAGGGGGCGTCAGCCCCAGCATTTT | CAISEGDRGRQPQHF | TRBJ1-5 | - | TRBD1 | TRBV10-3
TGTGCCAGCAGCTTCGACGGTAGCGGCGATACGCAGTATTTT | CASSFDGSGDTQYF | TRBJ2-3 | once | - | TRBV7-9
TGTGCCATCACGAAGGGACAGCTACTTGAGAGTGAGCAGTTCTTC | CAITKGQLLESEQFF | TRBJ2-1 | once | TRBD1 | TRBV10-3
TGTGCCAGCAGCTCGGGACAGGGGTCCTACAATGAGCAGTTCTTC | CASSSGQGSYNEQFF | TRBJ2-1 | - | TRBD1 | TRBV7-9
TGTGCCTGCCCGGTCGGAGGGGAAGCTGGAAACACCATATATTTT | CACPVGGEAGNTIYF | TRBJ1-3 | - | - | TRBV30
TGTGCCACTGCCCGGGGGACCAATCAGCCCCAGCATTTT | CATARGTNQPQHF | TRBJ1-5 | - | - | TRBV24-1
TGTGCCAGACTTCTGAACACTGAAGCTTTCTTT | CARLLNTEAFF | TRBJ1-1 | - | - | TRBV2
TGTGCCAGCAGCCAAGAAGCCGGGACAGGTTATAATTCACCCCTCCACTTT | CASSQEAGTGYNSPLHF | TRBJ1-6 | - | TRBD1 | TRBV3-1/TRBV3-2
TGTGCCAGCAGCTTAGGCACTCGCTCTGGAAACACCATATATTTT | CASSLGTRSGNTIYF | TRBJ1-3 | - | - | TRBV7-9
TGTGCCAGCAGCCCCTTCTCAGGCACTGAAGCTTTCTTT | CASSPFSGTEAFF | TRBJ1-1 | - | - | TRBV27
TGTGCCAGCAGCCTGCCAGGGTACAATGAGCAGTTCTTC | CASSLPGYNEQFF | TRBJ2-1 | - | - | TRBV5-6
TGTGCCAGTAGTAAGGAGACAGGGGAAGAGACCCAGTACTTC | CASSKETGEETQYF | TRBJ2-5 | - | TRBD1 | TRBV19
TGTGCCAGCAGCACCAAAGGCGAGGCTTTTACCTCCTACGAGCAGTACTTC | CASSTKGEAFTSYEQYF | TRBJ2-7 | once | - | TRBV21-1